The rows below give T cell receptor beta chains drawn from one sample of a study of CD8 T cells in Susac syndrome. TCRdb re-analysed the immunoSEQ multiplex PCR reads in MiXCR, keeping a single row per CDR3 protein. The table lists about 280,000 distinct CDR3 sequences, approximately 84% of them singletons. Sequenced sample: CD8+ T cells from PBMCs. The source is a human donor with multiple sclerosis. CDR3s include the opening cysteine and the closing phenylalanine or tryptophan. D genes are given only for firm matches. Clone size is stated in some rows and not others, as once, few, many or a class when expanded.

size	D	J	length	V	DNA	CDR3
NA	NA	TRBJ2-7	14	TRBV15	TGTGCCACCAGCAGATCGCTAGTTTCCTACGAGCAGTACTTC	CATSRSLVSYEQYF
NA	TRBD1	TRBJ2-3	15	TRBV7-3	TGTGCCAGCAGCTTATCAGGGGGCTACACAGATACGCAGTATTTT	CASSLSGGYTDTQYF
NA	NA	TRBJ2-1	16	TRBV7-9	TGTGCCAGCAGCCCCAACGACAGGACGGCAGGAGTGGGGCAGTTCTTC	CASSPNDRTAGVGQFF
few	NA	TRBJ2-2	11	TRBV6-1	TGTGCCAGCATGAGTTCCGGGGAGCTGTTTTTT	CASMSSGELFF
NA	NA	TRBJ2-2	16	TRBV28	TGTGCCAGCAGTGGATACAGCTTTACGAACACCGGGGAGCTGTTTTTT	CASSGYSFTNTGELFF
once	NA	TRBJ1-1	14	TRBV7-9	TGTGCCAGCAGCTTAATCGGGGAAGACACTGAAGCTTTCTTT	CASSLIGEDTEAFF
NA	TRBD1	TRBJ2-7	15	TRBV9	TGTGCCAGCAGCGTAGAGGGACAGGTCGGGTACGAGCAGTACTTC	CASSVEGQVGYEQYF
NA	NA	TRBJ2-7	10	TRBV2	TGTGCCAGCAGCGGAAGCTACATGTTTTTC	CASSGSYMFF
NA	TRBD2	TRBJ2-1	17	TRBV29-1	TGCAGCGCCCGACTAGCGGGACCAAGAGTGGTGGTGGATGAGCAGTTCTTC	CSARLAGPRVVVDEQFF
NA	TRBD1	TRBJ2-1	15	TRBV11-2	TGTGCCAGCAGCTTGGGACAGGGGGAGAGGAATGAGCAGTTCTTC	CASSLGQGERNEQFF
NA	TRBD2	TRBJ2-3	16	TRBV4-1	TGCGCCAGCAGCTTCCGGACTAGCGGGAATACAGATACGCAGTATTTT	CASSFRTSGNTDTQYF
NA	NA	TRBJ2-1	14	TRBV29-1	TGCAGCGTTGTTGGAACAGGGAGGGGCAATGAGCAGTTCTTC	CSVVGTGRGNEQFF
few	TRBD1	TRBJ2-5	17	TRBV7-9	TGTGCCAGCAGCTTAGCGCCGGTTGACAGGGCGGTGGAGACCCAGTACTTC	CASSLAPVDRAVETQYF